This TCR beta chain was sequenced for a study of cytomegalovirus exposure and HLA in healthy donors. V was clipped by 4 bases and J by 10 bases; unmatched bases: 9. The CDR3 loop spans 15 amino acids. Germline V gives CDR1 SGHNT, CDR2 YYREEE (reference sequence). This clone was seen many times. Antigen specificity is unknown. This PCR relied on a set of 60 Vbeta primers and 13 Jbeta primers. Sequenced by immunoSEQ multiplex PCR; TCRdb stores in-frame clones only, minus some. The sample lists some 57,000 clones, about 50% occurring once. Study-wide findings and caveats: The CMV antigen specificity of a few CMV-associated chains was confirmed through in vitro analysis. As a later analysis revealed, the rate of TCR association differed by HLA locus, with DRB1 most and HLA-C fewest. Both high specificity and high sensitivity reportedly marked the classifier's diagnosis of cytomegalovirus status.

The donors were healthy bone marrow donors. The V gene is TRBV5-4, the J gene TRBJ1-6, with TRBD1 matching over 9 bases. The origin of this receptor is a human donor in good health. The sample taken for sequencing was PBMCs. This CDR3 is CASSPWDRDSSPLHF. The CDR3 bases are TGTGCCAGCAGCCCCTGGGACAGGGACAGCTCACCCCTCCACTTT. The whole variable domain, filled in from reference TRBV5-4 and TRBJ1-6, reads ETGVTQSPTHLIKTRGQQVTLRCSSQSGHNTVSWYQQALGQGPQFIFQYYREEENGRGNFPPRFSGLQFPNYSSELNVNALELDDSALYLCASSPWDRDSSPLHFGNGTRLTVT.